This T cell receptor (beta chain) is from a study of CD4 T cells in relation to SARS-CoV-2 and coronaviruses. Study information: Controls used an HIV-1 Nef peptide pool or no peptide. The restricting HLA molecule for shared crossreactive spike epitopes was mapped. Study findings and constraints: Pre-pandemic and post-infection samples never came from the same donor.

Trimming took 2 bases from V and 5 from J, leaving 12 bases between them. The CDR3 spans 15 residues. The germline V gene encodes CDR1 MNHNS and CDR2 SASEGT. A remark on this clone: What it recognizes is unknown.

Produced via immunoSEQ multiplex PCR; TCRdb's table is partial and in-frame only. The data contain 25,000 to 30,000 clones, 74% of them singletons. CD4+ T cells from unexposed donors were obtained before the COVID-19 pandemic (2011-2018). The cells were cultured for about ten days before CD4+ T cells were isolated. Testing used SARS-CoV-2 S/N and four cold-coronavirus spikes on unexposed-donor CD4+ T cells, cells permitting. The source material was CD4+ T cells from PBMCs, cultured in vitro. The rearrangement links TRBV6-1 to TRBJ2-2; D is possibly TRBD1 (5 bases). This clonotype originated in a human donor in good health. CDR3 in amino acids: CASSELRQITGELFF. CDR3 coding DNA: TGTGCCAGCAGTGAACTTAGACAGATTACCGGGGAGCTGTTTTTT.